Presented here are 23 T cell receptor beta chains from one specimen sequenced in a study of blood T cell repertoires in COVID-19. Assay used: immunoSEQ multiplex PCR; TCRdb lists only in-frame clones, some missing. The profile shows 100,000 to 150,000 clones, 80% to 85% of them singletons. Sequencing was done on a sample of peripheral blood. The receptors here all came from a woman between 45 and 65 years old with acute or convalescent COVID-19.

This clone was recorded a few times. The V and J genes are TRBV11-3 and TRBJ2-5; D might be TRBD2 (6 bases). CDR3 length: 11 amino acids. The V gene's germline CDR1 is SGHNT and CDR2 YENEEA. V was pared by 4 bases and J by 7 bases, with 7 bases between. The CDR3 loop reads CASSSGGTQYF. Here the CDR3 DNA reads TGTGCCAGCAGCTCCGGGGGGACCCAGTACTTC.

This clone has a single count. The chain's CDR3 is CASSEAIQTNEQFF. DNA for the CDR3: TGTGCCAGCAGTGAAGCAATCCAGACTAATGAGCAGTTCTTC. J is TRBJ2-1 and V is TRBV6-1; D unresolved. Germline values: CDR1 MNHNS, CDR2 SASEGT. CDR3 size: 14 residues. Between the trimmed V and J ends, which lost 0 bases and 7 bases, there was a span of 10 bases.

Only a few counts were recorded for this clone. The chain recombines TRBV3-1 (or the pseudogene TRBV3-2) with TRBJ2-1; D is uncertain. The V gene lost 1 base and the J gene lost 11 bases, with 18 bases spanning the gap. The CDR3 totals 15 residues. The germline V gene has CDR1 LGHDT and CDR2 YNNKEL (reference sequence). The CDR3 DNA reads TGTGCCAGCAGCCAAGCATTCAGTTCAGGTGCTCAGCAGTTCTTC. Residues: CASSQAFSSGAQQFF.

The chain employs TRBV28 and TRBJ1-5; 9 nucleotides align to TRBD1. The germline gives CDR1 MDHEN, CDR2 SYDVKM. The CDR3 is made up of 15 amino acids. Trimming removed 3 bases from V and 3 bases from J; junction bases left unmatched: 3. CDR3 residues: CASSFGQGNNQPQHF. CDR3 coding DNA: TGTGCCAGCAGTTTTGGACAGGGGAACAATCAGCCCCAGCATTTT.

The table lists this clone with a few counts. The chain joins TRBV6-5 to TRBJ1-5; D gene unclear. V was clipped by 7 bases and J by 6 bases, with 13 bases between them. Per the germline V gene, CDR1 is MNHEY and CDR2 is SVGAGI. This CDR3 contains 13 residues. The chain's CDR3 is CASTPPGSQPQHF. The CDR3 coding sequence is TGTGCCAGCACGCCCCCGGGTAGTCAGCCCCAGCATTTT.

The chain has TRBV3-1 (or the pseudogene TRBV3-2) and TRBJ1-5, with D hard to call. Germline values: CDR1 LGHDT, CDR2 YNNKEL (reference sequence). The V and J ends lost 1 base and 9 bases respectively, with 13 bases between them. The CDR3 consists of 14 residues. The CDR3 reads CASSQGPGLGPQHF. The DNA of the CDR3 is TGTGCCAGCAGCCAAGGCCCGGGATTAGGGCCCCAGCATTTT.

The table lists this clone with a few counts. The rearrangement joins TRBV19 to TRBJ1-5; perhaps TRBD1 as D (5 bases). The CDR3 is 12 residues long. From germline, CDR1 is LNHDA and CDR2 SQIVND (reference sequence). V shed 7 bases and J shed 4 bases, with 8 bases lying between them. The CDR3 coding sequence is TGTGCCAGTAAGGGGTTGAATCAGCCCCAGCATTTT. Translating gives CASKGLNQPQHF.

The rearrangement uses TRBV6-1 and TRBJ2-3; 9 bases map to TRBD2. The germline V gene has CDR1 MNHNS and CDR2 SASEGT. V shed 3 bases, J shed 2 bases, and the junction held 3 bases outside the gene matches. CDR3 size: 15 residues. Written as DNA, the CDR3 is TGTGCCAGCAGTGAGCGGGGGGGTTACACAGATACGCAGTATTTT. This translates into CASSERGGYTDTQYF.

This clone showed up just once. The V and J genes are TRBV5-5 and TRBJ2-7; 9 nucleotides match TRBD1. V dropped 0 bases and J dropped 4; count of bases not matched to a gene: 5. The CDR3 sequence is 15 residues long. Germline V CDR1 and CDR2: SGHKS, YYEKEE (reference sequence). This CDR3 reads CASSLDGTGRYEQYF. CDR3 bases: TGTGCCAGCAGCTTGGACGGGACAGGGAGGTACGAGCAGTACTTC.

The chain has TRBV7-2 and TRBJ1-1; a weak D match, TRBD1 (5 bases). Germline CDR1 is SGHTA and CDR2 is FQGNSA. The CDR3 totals 13 residues. V was cut by 5 bases and J by 0 bases, with 7 bases left in between. The CDR3, as DNA: TGTGCCAGCAGCCCGACAGTGAACACTGAAGCTTTCTTT. The encoded protein is CASSPTVNTEAFF.

In regard to this clone: At the DNA level, this CDR3 is encoded by other sequences in the same sample as well. This sequence joins TRBV2 and TRBJ1-2; perhaps TRBD1 as D (5 bases). With 6 bases removed from V and 0 bases from J, the gap between germline ends came to 8 bases. This CDR3 has 13 amino acids. Germline values: CDR1 SNHLY, CDR2 FYNNEI. The DNA of the CDR3 is TGTGCCAGCAGGGACACCCCTAACTATGGCTACACCTTC. Translating it yields CASRDTPNYGYTF.

V gene TRBV4-1 combines with J gene TRBJ1-2, with D unclear. Germline CDR1 reads MGHRA; CDR2 reads YSYEKL. The V end lost 0 bases, the J end lost 0 bases, and 8 bases lay between the germline ends. This CDR3 is 15 amino acids long. The CDR3: CASSQDRLPNYGYTF. Here the CDR3 DNA reads TGCGCCAGCAGCCAAGATCGGTTACCTAACTATGGCTACACCTTC.

Points on this clone: The same CDR3 also results from other DNA sequences found in this sample. The chain uses TRBV10-1 and TRBJ1-1, with TRBD1 matching 7 bases. J lost 0 bases, V lost 6 bases, and 1 base had no gene match. CDR3 length: 13 amino acids. Germline-derived CDR1 and CDR2 are WNHNN and SYGVQD (reference sequence). CDR3: CASRGQLNTEAFF. The CDR3 DNA sequence: TGCGCCAGCAGGGGACAGCTGAACACTGAAGCTTTCTTT.

The chain combines TRBV5-1 with TRBJ1-1; TRBD1 aligns across 7 bases. Per the germline V gene, CDR1 is SGHRS and CDR2 is YFSETQ. J gave up 1 base and V 4 bases, and 13 bases lay outside the gene matches. The CDR3 has 17 amino acids. This CDR3 reads CASSPGQGGMGNTEAFF. The CDR3 DNA follows: TGCGCCAGCAGCCCTGGACAAGGGGGCATGGGGAACACTGAAGCTTTCTTT.

The CDR3 region has the DNA TGTGCCAGCACCCCGGGGGGGGCCGGATTTGAAAAACTGTTTTTT. Its protein is CASTPGGAGFEKLFF. J is TRBJ1-4 and V is TRBV25-1; possibly TRBD1 for D (6 bases). The CDR3 runs to 15 residues. The ends were cut back, 7 bases at V and 7 bases at J, with 19 bases in the middle. Germline V gives CDR1 MGHDK, CDR2 SYGVNS.

V and J are TRBV19 and TRBJ1-1; TRBD1 agrees at 7 bases. Trimming cost V 4 bases and J 1 base; bases outside gene matches: 3. Germline CDR1 is LNHDA and CDR2 is SQIVND (reference sequence). This CDR3 has 14 residues. DNA for the CDR3: TGTGCCAGTAGTAGACGGACAGGGAACACTGAAGCTTTCTTT. Its protein is CASSRRTGNTEAFF.

The chain joins TRBV15 to TRBJ2-7, with TRBD1 matching over 12 bases. There are 16 residues in the CDR3. With 2 bases clipped from V and 7 bases from J, the junction kept 9 bases outside the gene matches. Germline CDR1 and CDR2: LNHNV and YYDKDF (reference sequence). The CDR3 is CATSRFTGTGGREQYF. The CDR3, as DNA: TGTGCCACCAGCAGATTTACCGGGACAGGGGGCAGGGAGCAGTACTTC.

The CDR3 loop is CAWNRGNEKLFF. The CDR3 nucleotides read TGTGCCTGGAACAGGGGAAATGAAAAACTGTTTTTT. The gene calls are TRBV30 and TRBJ1-4; 7 bases agree with TRBD1. J was trimmed by 5 bases and V by 4 bases; bases with no gene match: 1. This CDR3 region has 12 residues. CDR1 and CDR2 from the germline V gene are GTSNPN and SVGIG (reference sequence).

The rearrangement uses TRBV30 and TRBJ1-1; 9 bases line up with TRBD1. The germline V gene has CDR1 GTSNPN and CDR2 SVGIG (reference sequence). V trimming: 3 bases; J trimming: 1 base; junction bases outside the gene matches: 6. This CDR3 region has 15 residues. The CDR3 DNA follows: TGTGCCTGGAGAGACAGGGGGGCCTGGAACACTGAAGCTTTCTTT. This sequence encodes CAWRDRGAWNTEAFF.

The genes are TRBV6-5 and TRBJ1-3, with TRBD1 as a possible D gene (5 bases). Trimming took 6 bases from V and 7 from J, leaving 16 bases between them. The CDR3 runs to 14 residues. The germline V gene has CDR1 MNHEY and CDR2 SVGAGI. The CDR3 is CASRPGGGGNTIYF. As DNA, the CDR3 is TGTGCCAGCAGACCCGGCGGTGGGGGGAACACCATATATTTT.

The chain employs TRBV5-1 and TRBJ1-5; no clear D gene. This CDR3 is 13 amino acids long. V gave up 0 bases and J gave up 4 bases, with 5 bases separating them. In germline, CDR1 is SGHRS, CDR2 YFSETQ. The CDR3 is CASSLEQNQPQHF. The CDR3 DNA follows: TGCGCCAGCAGCTTGGAACAAAATCAGCCCCAGCATTTT.

This clone was recorded once. V usage is TRBV7-8 and J usage is TRBJ1-1; TRBD1 matches 10 bases. The CDR3 sequence is 16 residues long. Germline V gives CDR1 SGHVS, CDR2 FQNEAQ. J lost 4 bases, V lost 1 base, and 6 bases had no gene match. DNA of the CDR3: TGTGCCAGCAGCTTAGGCCGGGACAGGGGAGGCACTGAAGCTTTCTTT. This sequence encodes CASSLGRDRGGTEAFF. Combining the CDR3 with reference TRBV7-8 and TRBJ1-1 gives the whole variable domain GAGVSQSPRYKVAKRGQDVALRCDPISGHVSLFWYQQALGQGPEFLTYFQNEAQLDKSGLPSDRFFAERPEGSVSTLKIQRTQQEDSAVYLCASSLGRDRGGTEAFFGQGTRLTVV.

This rearrangement joins TRBV6-5 to TRBJ1-5; TRBD1 agrees at 8 bases. Per germline, CDR1 MNHEY and CDR2 SVGAGI. This CDR3 is built from 13 residues. With 6 bases clipped from V and 5 bases from J, the junction kept 3 bases outside the gene matches. CDR3 region: CASSQTGDQPQHF. The DNA of the CDR3 is TGTGCCAGCAGCCAGACAGGGGATCAGCCCCAGCATTTT.